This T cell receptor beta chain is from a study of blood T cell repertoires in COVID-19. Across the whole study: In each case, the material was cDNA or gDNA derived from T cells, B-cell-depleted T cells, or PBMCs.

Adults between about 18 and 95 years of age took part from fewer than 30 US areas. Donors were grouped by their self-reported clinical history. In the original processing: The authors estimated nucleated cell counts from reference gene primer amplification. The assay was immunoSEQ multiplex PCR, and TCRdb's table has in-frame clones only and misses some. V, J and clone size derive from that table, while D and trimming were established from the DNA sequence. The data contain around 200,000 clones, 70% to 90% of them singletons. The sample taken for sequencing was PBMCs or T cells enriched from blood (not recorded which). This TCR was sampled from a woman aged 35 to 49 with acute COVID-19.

The CDR3 coding sequence is TGTGCTAGTGGTTCCTTCCGAGGGCAGACTCTCTACGAGCAGTACGTC. It specifies CASGSFRGQTLYEQYV. The chain carries TRBV12-5 and TRBJ2-7; the D gene is possibly TRBD2 (5 bases). Trimming pared 4 bases from V and 3 bases from J, leaving 19 bases between. The germline V gene encodes CDR1 LGHNT and CDR2 FRNRAP. The CDR3 has 16 amino acids.